This T cell receptor (beta chain) came from a study of blood T cell repertoires in COVID-19. Study summary: Researchers got acute and convalescent COVID-19 samples from the United States, Italy and Spain. Sources were T cells, B-cell-depleted T cells, or PBMCs; the material itself was cDNA or gDNA.

CDR3 length: 15 amino acids. In germline, CDR1 is SGDLS, CDR2 YYNGEE. Germline trimming cut 0 bases from V and 4 bases from J; bases unmatched to any gene: 3. Sequencing used immunoSEQ multiplex PCR; TCRdb keeps in-frame clones, though not all of them. The sample lists 250,000 to 350,000 clones; more than 75% were seen once. The material sequenced was peripheral blood. The receptor comes from a woman in her 50s who had recovered from COVID-19. This chain uses TRBV9 with TRBJ2-1; TRBD2 aligns across 8 bases. The CDR3, as DNA: TGTGCCAGCAGCGTAGAACTAGCGGAGTACAATGAGCAGTTCTTC. It is translated as CASSVELAEYNEQFF.